Listed here are 17 T cell receptor beta chains from one sample, sequenced in a study of blood T cell repertoires in COVID-19. Assay: immunoSEQ multiplex PCR; the TCRdb copy retains only in-frame clones and omits some. Here the sample spans around 76,000 clones, around 84% being singletons. The sequencing input was peripheral blood. The receptors were sampled from a woman in her 70s with acute or convalescent COVID-19.

The gene calls are TRBV2 and TRBJ2-4; D possibly corresponds to TRBD1 (7 bases). The CDR3 sequence is 14 residues long. The germline V and J ends were trimmed by 6 bases and 6 bases, with 15 bases remaining between them. Germline V gene sequence: CDR1 SNHLY, CDR2 FYNNEI. CDR3 amino acids: CASRMSQGGNIQYF. The CDR3 bases are TGTGCCAGCAGAATGAGTCAGGGGGGAAACATTCAGTACTTC.

This sequence joins TRBV3-1 (or the pseudogene TRBV3-2) and TRBJ2-7; D perhaps matches TRBD2 (5 bases). This CDR3 spans 15 amino acids. Germline-derived CDR1 and CDR2 are LGHDT and YNNKEL (reference sequence). V lost 1 base to trimming and J lost 2 bases, with 12 bases between them. The CDR3 nucleotides are TGTGCCAGCAGCCAAGCTGTGGGAGCGGCCTACGAGCAGTACTTC. Amino acids: CASSQAVGAAYEQYF.

This chain joins TRBV6-4 and TRBJ2-1; 10 positions agree with TRBD1. The V gene's germline CDR1 is MRHNA and CDR2 SNTAGT. The CDR3 spans 14 residues. With V trimmed by 4 bases and J by 9 bases, 6 bases remained unmatched. CDR3 in amino acids: CASSARQGAIEQFF. CDR3 bases: TGTGCCAGCAGTGCGCGACAGGGGGCGATTGAGCAGTTCTTC.

V gene TRBV2 combines with J gene TRBJ2-5; weak D call: TRBD1 (7 bases). The germline V gene has CDR1 SNHLY and CDR2 FYNNEI. This CDR3 is 14 amino acids long. Deletions cut 2 bases from V and 4 bases from J, with 11 bases between. DNA of the CDR3: TGTGCCAGCAGTGAACGACAGGGAGGAGAGACCCAGTACTTC. Amino acid sequence: CASSERQGGETQYF.

This chain connects TRBV19 to TRBJ1-1; a possible D gene is TRBD1 (5 bases). Germline V CDR1 and CDR2: LNHDA, SQIVND (reference sequence). V was pared by 7 bases and J by 1 base, with 10 bases between. The CDR3 length is 13 residues. The CDR3 sequence: CASNQGWNTEAFF. DNA of the CDR3: TGTGCCAGTAACCAGGGTTGGAACACTGAAGCTTTCTTT.

V and J are TRBV9 and TRBJ2-3, with 8 bases fitting TRBD2. Germline values: CDR1 SGDLS, CDR2 YYNGEE. CDR3 length: 16 residues. V lost 3 bases and J lost 4; bases outside the gene matches: 10. CDR3 protein: CASSGLGGVFADTQYF. The CDR3 DNA reads as TGTGCCAGCAGCGGCCTCGGGGGGGTTTTCGCAGATACGCAGTATTTT.

In the case of this clone: One end of the junction does not line up with germline, which may come from a read error. The V gene is TRBV6-5, the J gene TRBJ2-5, with D perhaps matching TRBD1 (5 bases). The germline gives CDR1 MNHEY, CDR2 SVGAGI. This CDR3 has 10 residues. CDR3 sequence reads: CASSQRQWDF. In DNA form, the CDR3 reads TGTGCCAGCAGCCAACGACAGTGGGACTTC.

The chain has TRBV5-8 and TRBJ1-3; D is undetermined. There are 16 residues in the CDR3. CDR1 is SGHTS, CDR2 YDEGEE, per germline. V shed 0 bases and J shed 0 bases, with 10 bases lying between them. CDR3 in amino acids: CASSLGGTSSGNTIYF. The CDR3 coding sequence is TGTGCCAGCAGCTTGGGAGGTACCAGCTCTGGAAACACCATATATTTT. The variable domain in full, completed from reference TRBV5-8 and TRBJ1-3, reads EAGVTQSPTHLIKTRGQQATLRCSPISGHTSVYWYQQALGLGLQFLLWYDEGEERNRGNFPPRFSGRQFPNYSSELNVNALELEDSALYLCASSLGGTSSGNTIYFGEGSWLTVV.

This chain joins TRBV2 and TRBJ2-7, with unresolved D. This CDR3 has 15 amino acids. Trimming pared 0 bases from V and 4 bases from J, leaving 13 bases between. The germline V gene encodes CDR1 SNHLY and CDR2 FYNNEI. This CDR3 reads CASSEASGALYEQYF. The DNA for the CDR3 is TGTGCCAGCAGTGAAGCAAGTGGAGCATTGTACGAGCAGTACTTC.

This clone was detected many times. DNA of the CDR3: TGTGCCTGGGACAGGGGAAGGGATACTGAAGCTTTCTTT. Protein product: CAWDRGRDTEAFF. The chain recombines TRBV30 with TRBJ1-1, with 8 positions matching TRBD1. Trimming at V came to 5 bases and at J to 5 bases, leaving 7 bases not matched to a gene. The V gene's germline CDR1 is GTSNPN and CDR2 SVGIG (reference sequence). The CDR3 sequence is 13 residues long.

This sequence joins TRBV28 and TRBJ2-1; perhaps TRBD2 as D (7 bases). This CDR3 has 14 residues. Per germline, CDR1 MDHEN and CDR2 SYDVKM. V dropped 8 bases and J dropped 8 bases, with 19 bases sitting between them. The DNA for the CDR3 is TGTGCCAGCCGTGGACAGACTAGCTTCCATGAGCAGTTCTTC. Translating it yields CASRGQTSFHEQFF.

CDR3 sequence (DNA): TGTGCCAGCAGTTACTCCCACACGGACCTGGAGGAGTTCTTC. This encodes CASSYSHTDLEEFF. The chain joins TRBV6-5 to TRBJ2-1, with D tentatively TRBD2 (5 bases). The CDR3 covers 14 residues. Trimming left V 0 bases short and J 14 bases short, with 17 bases between. The V gene's germline CDR1 is MNHEY and CDR2 SVGAGI.

This chain uses TRBV30 with TRBJ2-5; TRBD2 aligns across 8 bases. From germline, CDR1 is GTSNPN and CDR2 SVGIG (reference sequence). The ends lost 2 bases at V and 5 bases at J; junction bases unmatched: 10. The CDR3 length is 15 residues. For the CDR3, the DNA is TGTGCCTGGAGTCGGGGGGGGGTGATAGCGGAGACCCAGTACTTC. This sequence encodes CAWSRGGVIAETQYF.

V is TRBV7-9 and J is TRBJ1-2; 8 nucleotides line up with TRBD1. The length of the CDR3 is 16 residues. The germline CDR1 and CDR2 sequences are SEHNR and FQNEAQ (reference sequence). The V gene end was trimmed by 5 bases and the J gene end by 8 bases; junction bases not matched to a gene: 16. The CDR3 loop reads CASSKPGQADPGGYTF. The CDR3 coding sequence is TGTGCCAGCAGCAAGCCGGGACAGGCCGACCCGGGGGGCTACACCTTC.

This clone is labeled as medium-sized. The rearrangement links TRBV21-1 to TRBJ1-2; the table's TRBD1 call for D was not verified on the DNA. TRBV21-1 is labeled a pseudogene. The CDR3 sequence is 17 residues long. CDR3 loop: CASSNGQGQGPPYGYTF. DNA for the CDR3: TGTGCCAGCAGCAATGGACAAGGACAGGGGCCGCCCTATGGCTACACCTTC.

The chain recombines TRBV7-9 with TRBJ1-1, with D perhaps TRBD1 (6 bases). The CDR3 totals 17 residues. With 4 bases removed from V and 3 bases from J, the gap between germline ends came to 21 bases. Germline values: CDR1 SEHNR, CDR2 FQNEAQ (reference sequence). CDR3: CASSSRQVGYRDTEAFF. The CDR3 region has the DNA TGTGCCAGCAGCTCCCGACAGGTCGGGTACCGGGACACTGAAGCTTTCTTT.

V and J are TRBV7-3 and TRBJ2-7, with 10 bases lining up with TRBD2. With 1 base clipped from V and 4 bases from J, the junction kept 16 bases outside the gene matches. Germline V gene sequence: CDR1 SGHTA, CDR2 FQGTGA. The CDR3 is made up of 19 amino acids. CDR3 in DNA: TGTGCCAGCAGCTTAAGCCCCCCAGGCACTAGCGGGATAGGGTACGAGCAGTACTTC. It is translated as CASSLSPPGTSGIGYEQYF.